The T cell receptor beta chain under discussion was sequenced for a study of human T cells and chemical hapten exposure. Time point reported: patch test 3, about 24 weeks after DPC sensitization. This sample's treatment: therapeutic diphenylcyclopropenone sensitization with weekly scalp DPC. Study conclusions and caveats: Expanded TCR counts at PT1 went up together with patch test score, a positive correlation.

The CDR3 runs to 14 residues. Germline values: CDR1 SGHRS, CDR2 YFSETQ. The V and J ends lost 1 base and 5 bases respectively, with 10 bases between them. This clonotype was seen only once. Antigen unknown. TCRdb called the RACE reads again in MiXCR, with one record for every CDR3 protein. Among about 200,000 distinct CDR3 sequences listed, around 25% were seen once. Specimen: whole blood, collected in connection with sensitization to the hapten diphenylcyclopropenone (DPC). The V gene is TRBV5-1, the J gene TRBJ2-1; D uncertain. This sequence originates from a woman aged 40 to 50 with alopecia areata. Some clones in this sample may be carry-over from other donors' samples. CDR3 coding DNA: TGCGCCAGCAGCTTGATTTTAGACGACAATGAGCAGTTCTTC. This translates into CASSLILDDNEQFF.